This T cell receptor (beta chain) was documented in a study of blood T cell repertoires in COVID-19. Libraries were prepared by immunoSEQ multiplex PCR; TCRdb keeps only in-frame clonotypes and omits some of them. The table includes under 95,000 clones, roughly 80% detected once. The V end was cut by 4 bases, the J end by 7 bases, with 17 bases between. From germline, CDR1 is MNHEY and CDR2 SVGEGT. The CDR3 sequence is 15 residues long. This sequence joins TRBV6-2 or TRBV6-3 and TRBJ2-1, with D perhaps matching TRBD1 (6 bases). Sequencing was performed on peripheral blood. The receptor was derived from a man aged 70 or older with acute or convalescent COVID-19. Written as DNA, the CDR3 is TGTGCCAGCAGTTCAGTAGCCTCCCAGGGGAATGAGCAGTTCTTC. It translates to CASSSVASQGNEQFF.